Below are 9 T cell receptor beta chains sequenced from a single sample in a study of CD8 T cells in ankylosing spondylitis. TCRdb re-analysed the 5' RACE reads in MiXCR, keeping a single row per CDR3 protein. Of roughly 40,000 distinct CDR3 sequences in the sample, 3% to 4.5% were seen once. The sample consisted of blood, either unsorted or a sorted T cell fraction (not recorded which). The receptors come from a female donor with ankylosing spondylitis or in good health (not recorded which).

The rearrangement joins TRBV9 to TRBJ2-7; possibly TRBD1 for D (6 bases). The CDR3 contains 14 residues. The germline gives CDR1 SGDLS, CDR2 YYNGEE. Trimming pared 2 bases from V and 7 bases from J, leaving 16 bases between. The CDR3 sequence: CASSVASGAGEQYF. In DNA form, the CDR3 reads TGTGCCAGCAGCGTGGCGTCAGGGGCTGGAGAGCAGTACTTC.

This clonotype was picked up a small number of times. The genes are TRBV9 and TRBJ2-3; 8 bases agree with TRBD2. Germline V lookup: CDR1 SGDLS, CDR2 YYNGEE. CDR3 length: 16 amino acids. Trimming at V came to 4 bases and at J to 2 bases, leaving 9 bases not matched to a gene. CDR3 in DNA: TGTGCCAGCAGCAACCAACGGGGGGGAATCACAGATACGCAGTATTTT. It translates to CASSNQRGGITDTQYF. The full variable domain, with the rest looked up from reference TRBV9 and TRBJ2-3, is DSGVTQTPKHLITATGQRVTLRCSPRSGDLSVYWYQQSLDQGLQFLIQYYNGEERAKGNILERFSAQQFPDLHSELNLSSLELGDSALYFCASSNQRGGITDTQYFGPGTRLTVL.

The genes are TRBV9 and TRBJ2-3, with 10 bases aligning to TRBD2. V was pared by 0 bases and J by 8 bases, with 6 bases of the junction left unmatched. The CDR3 extends over 15 amino acids. In germline, CDR1 is SGDLS, CDR2 YYNGEE. CDR3: CASSVATSGAATQYF. The CDR3 nucleotides read TGTGCCAGCAGCGTAGCTACTAGCGGGGCCGCTACGCAGTATTTT.

This clonotype has a count of ten or more. The chain links TRBV9 to TRBJ1-2; 8 nucleotides align to TRBD1. Losses at the gene ends were 3 bases for V and 8 bases for J; bases not matched to a gene: 15. Per germline, CDR1 SGDLS and CDR2 YYNGEE. The CDR3 spans 16 residues. The CDR3 coding sequence is TGTGCCAGCAGCGCTGGTTTAGGCAGGGGGCAATCGGGCTACACCTTC. Protein: CASSAGLGRGQSGYTF. Full variable domain (outside the CDR3, taken from reference TRBV9 and TRBJ1-2): DSGVTQTPKHLITATGQRVTLRCSPRSGDLSVYWYQQSLDQGLQFLIQYYNGEERAKGNILERFSAQQFPDLHSELNLSSLELGDSALYFCASSAGLGRGQSGYTFGSGTRLTVV.

This clonotype has at least ten counts. This chain uses TRBV9 with TRBJ1-2; TRBD1 agrees at 7 bases. V shed 3 bases and J 8 bases; nucleotides not matched to a gene: 10. From germline, CDR1 is SGDLS and CDR2 YYNGEE. CDR3 length: 14 amino acids. This CDR3 reads CASSATTGRWGYTF. CDR3 sequence (DNA): TGTGCCAGCAGCGCGACGACAGGGCGCTGGGGCTACACCTTC.

As for this clonotype: A read error may be the cause here, since a much bigger clone is one base away. The chain combines TRBV9 with TRBJ2-5; perhaps TRBD1 as D (6 bases). This CDR3 is built from 15 residues. Germline CDR1 SGDLS, CDR2 YYNGEE. CDR3 residues: CASSGGTIRKENQYF. The CDR3 DNA is TGTGCCAGCAGCGGGGGGACAATTAGAAAAGAGAACCAGTACTTC.

Ten or more counts support this clonotype. The V and J genes are TRBV9 and TRBJ2-1, with TRBD1 matching over 7 bases. With V trimmed by 2 bases and J by 7 bases, 6 bases remained unmatched. This CDR3 is built from 14 residues. In germline, CDR1 is SGDLS, CDR2 YYNGEE. The CDR3 region is CASSVLGQWNEQFF. The CDR3 nucleotides are TGTGCCAGCAGCGTCTTGGGACAGTGGAATGAGCAGTTCTTC.

This clonotype was observed many times. The rearrangement joins TRBV9 to TRBJ1-2; D gene ambiguous. The V gene's germline CDR1 is SGDLS and CDR2 YYNGEE. This CDR3 region has 15 residues. Trimming pared 0 bases from V and 4 bases from J, leaving 13 bases between. CDR3 residues: CASSVEPGPRYGYTF. The CDR3 nucleotides read TGTGCCAGCAGCGTAGAGCCTGGGCCTCGCTATGGCTACACCTTC.

This clonotype was found many times. The CDR3 nucleotides are TGTGCCAGCAGCTATAACGTTCAGGGGGCAACTCAGCAGTTCTTC. As protein: CASSYNVQGATQQFF. This sequence joins TRBV9 and TRBJ2-1; TRBD1 agrees at 8 bases. V shed 4 bases and J 11 bases; nucleotides not matched to a gene: 14. The CDR3 consists of 15 residues. Germline values: CDR1 SGDLS, CDR2 YYNGEE.